This T cell receptor beta chain was identified in a study of blood T cell repertoires in COVID-19. Germline loops: CDR1 SEHNR, CDR2 FQNEAQ (reference sequence). The CDR3 spans 14 residues. V was pared by 4 bases and J by 5 bases, with 5 bases of the junction left unmatched. Data came from immunoSEQ multiplex PCR; TCRdb stores just in-frame clones and leaves some out. The sample records approximately 260,000 clones, roughly 88% being singletons. This receptor was identified in a woman between 65 and 79 years old with acute or convalescent COVID-19. V gene TRBV7-9 combines with J gene TRBJ2-5; 9 bases match TRBD2. Sample: peripheral blood. Here the CDR3 reads CASSSSSGGETQYF. The CDR3 DNA reads as TGTGCCAGCAGCTCCAGCAGCGGGGGGGAGACCCAGTACTTC. Full variable domain (remainder filled in from reference TRBV7-9 and TRBJ2-5): DTGVSQNPRHKITKRGQNVTFRCDPISEHNRLYWYRQTLGQGPEFLTYFQNEAQLEKSRLLSDRFSAERPKGSFSTLEIQRTEQGDSAMYLCASSSSSGGETQYFGPGTRLLVL.